This T cell receptor (beta chain) was sequenced during a study of cytomegalovirus exposure and HLA in healthy donors. General study points: Later work associated fewer than 20,000 TCR beta sequences with HLA alleles at 0.05 false discovery rate.

For this clone: Its antigen is still unknown.

Germline loops: CDR1 MNHNY, CDR2 SVGAGI (reference sequence). CDR3 size: 15 residues. V trimming: 10 bases; J trimming: 4 bases; junction bases outside the gene matches: 9. The study ran its PCR with 60 Vbeta and 13 Jbeta primers. Assay: immunoSEQ multiplex PCR; the TCRdb copy retains only in-frame clones and omits some. The data hold around 140,000 clones, with about 71% observed a single time. The sequenced sample was PBMCs. The rearrangement links TRBV6-6 to TRBJ2-5; 13 bases map to TRBD2. This sequence was found in a woman in her sixties or seventies in good health and CMV-seropositive. The CDR3 DNA reads as TGTGCCACTTCAGGACTAGCGGGAGTAGGAGAGACCCAGTACTTC. This gives the protein CATSGLAGVGETQYF.